This entry lists 14 T cell receptor beta chains sequenced from one sample in a study of cytomegalovirus exposure and HLA in healthy donors (dated by TCRdb to 2016 to 2017). The library was produced with the immunoSEQ multiplex PCR assay. The multiplex PCR relied on a mix of 60 forward primers for TCR Vbeta segments and 13 reverse primers for TCR Jbeta segments. What TCRdb holds here is the immuneACCESS table cut down to in-frame rearrangements. Part of the clones is not present; checked against another copy, under half of the missing clones reflect an unresolved V gene, and the others are unexplained. This sample holds approximately 85,000 clones; 72% were observed only once. In total, the top ten clones hold around 10% of the sample. The sequenced material came from PBMCs. The origin of the receptors is a woman aged 35 to 49 in good health and CMV-seropositive.

The chain combines TRBV4-2 with TRBJ2-2; maybe TRBD2 (7 bases). The CDR3 has 15 amino acids. The germline CDR1 and CDR2 sequences are LGHNA and YNFKEQ. V was trimmed by 7 bases and J by 5 bases, leaving 17 bases between them. The CDR3 region has the DNA TGTGCCAGCAACGGGGGGCGGGAGCCTACCGGGGAGCTGTTTTTT. Its translation is CASNGGREPTGELFF.

The V call is TRBV29-1, the J call TRBJ1-3; TRBD1 matches 11 bases. This CDR3 region has 14 residues. Per the germline V gene, CDR1 is SQVTM and CDR2 is ANQGSEA. After removal of 7 bases from V and 4 bases from J, the junction contained 6 bases not matched to a gene. The CDR3 reads CSAAGQGVGNTIYF. DNA for the CDR3: TGCAGCGCGGCGGGACAGGGGGTAGGAAACACCATATATTTT.

This sequence joins TRBV6-6 and TRBJ2-7; no firm D call. The germline V gene encodes CDR1 MNHNY and CDR2 SVGAGI (reference sequence). CDR3 length: 14 residues. Deletions cut 2 bases from V and 2 bases from J, with 10 bases between. This CDR3 reads CASSYDTSTYEQYF. In nucleotides, the CDR3 is TGTGCCAGCAGTTACGACACCTCCACCTACGAGCAGTACTTC.

This rearrangement joins TRBV30 to TRBJ2-1, with no clear D. CDR3 size: 12 residues. Trimming removed 2 bases from V and 8 bases from J, with 10 bases in between. The germline gives CDR1 GTSNPN, CDR2 SVGIG (reference sequence). CDR3 loop: CAWSLVQHEQFF. The CDR3 nucleotides are TGTGCCTGGAGTCTGGTACAGCATGAGCAGTTCTTC.

The rearrangement uses TRBV7-2 and TRBJ2-1; D gene unclear. The CDR3 extends over 15 amino acids. V lost 7 bases to trimming and J lost 1 base, with 14 bases between them. Germline lookup yields CDR1 SGHTA and CDR2 FQGNSA. CDR3: CASTTPSGSYNEQFF. In DNA, the CDR3 is TGTGCCAGCACCACCCCTAGTGGATCCTACAATGAGCAGTTCTTC.

The chain has TRBV7-2 and TRBJ1-5, with D maybe TRBD1 (5 bases). The V gene lost 0 bases and the J gene lost 3 bases, with 6 bases spanning the gap. Looked up from germline, CDR1 is SGHTA and CDR2 is FQGNSA. The CDR3 extends over 14 amino acids. Here the CDR3 DNA reads TGTGCCAGCAGCTTAGCCAGGGTCAATCAGCCCCAGCATTTT. This codes for CASSLARVNQPQHF.

This sequence joins TRBV28 and TRBJ1-1; D is unresolved. Trimming removed 3 bases from V and 1 base from J, with 9 bases in between. The CDR3 length is 14 residues. Per the germline V gene, CDR1 is MDHEN and CDR2 is SYDVKM. CDR3 amino acids: CASSFLVPNTEAFF. The CDR3 coding sequence is TGTGCCAGCAGTTTTTTAGTCCCGAACACTGAAGCTTTCTTT.

The V and J genes are TRBV7-9 and TRBJ2-1; 8 bases line up with TRBD2. CDR1 SEHNR and CDR2 FQNEAQ come from the germline V gene (reference sequence). The length of the CDR3 is 13 residues. The J segment lost 6 bases and the V segment lost 3 bases, leaving 1 base of the junction unmatched. The CDR3, as DNA: TGTGCCAGCAGCTTCCGGGGGGGCAATGAGCAGTTCTTC. Translated, it gives CASSFRGGNEQFF. Full variable domain (outside the CDR3, taken from reference TRBV7-9 and TRBJ2-1): DTGVSQNPRHKITKRGQNVTFRCDPISEHNRLYWYRQTLGQGPEFLTYFQNEAQLEKSRLLSDRFSAERPKGSFSTLEIQRTEQGDSAMYLCASSFRGGNEQFFGPGTRLTVL.

CDR3 DNA sequence: TGTGCCAGCAAGACAGGGGTCGGGGCCGGGGCCAACGTCCTGACTTTC. Residues: CASKTGVGAGANVLTF. This rearrangement joins TRBV2 to TRBJ2-6; 8 bases fit TRBD1. The germline CDR1 and CDR2 sequences are SNHLY and FYNNEI. With 7 bases clipped from V and 4 bases from J, the junction kept 9 bases outside the gene matches. The CDR3 extends over 16 amino acids.

V and J are TRBV11-2 and TRBJ2-7; no firm D call. Per the germline V gene, CDR1 is SGHAT and CDR2 is FQNNGV. The CDR3 contains 13 residues. With 7 bases removed from V and 2 bases from J, the gap between germline ends came to 12 bases. The CDR3 here is CASKTSGTYEQYF. For the CDR3, the DNA is TGTGCCAGCAAAACGTCAGGAACCTACGAGCAGTACTTC.

The chain recombines TRBV10-3 with TRBJ2-1; a weak D match, TRBD2 (7 bases). Per the germline V gene, CDR1 is ENHRY and CDR2 is SYGVKD. V was clipped by 5 bases and J by 9 bases, with 14 bases between them. This CDR3 is 13 amino acids long. The CDR3 nucleotides read TGTGCCATCAGTCCCCGGGCGGGGGCTGAGCAGTTCTTC. Its protein is CAISPRAGAEQFF.

The rearrangement uses TRBV14 and TRBJ1-4; D ambiguous. The germline gives CDR1 SGHDN, CDR2 FVKESK. Deletions cut 1 base from V and 3 bases from J, with 6 bases between. The CDR3 extends over 14 amino acids. CDR3 loop: CASSQAEANEKLFF. In DNA, the CDR3 is TGTGCCAGCAGCCAAGCAGAGGCTAATGAAAAACTGTTTTTT.

This sequence joins TRBV5-4 and TRBJ2-2; 7 bases map to TRBD2. Germline CDR1 is SGHNT and CDR2 is YYREEE (reference sequence). This CDR3 comprises 15 residues. After removal of 0 bases from V and 5 bases from J, the junction contained 4 bases not matched to a gene. CDR3 sequence: CASSLGQRDTGELFF. The CDR3 DNA follows: TGTGCCAGCAGCTTGGGGCAGCGGGATACCGGGGAGCTGTTTTTT.

The rearrangement joins TRBV7-6 to TRBJ1-1, with 7 bases lining up with TRBD1. Trimming cost V 5 bases and J 2 bases; bases outside gene matches: 5. The CDR3 runs to 14 residues. Germline lookup yields CDR1 SGHVS and CDR2 FNYEAQ. The DNA of the CDR3 is TGTGCCAGCAGCCCTAACAGGGGTAACACTGAAGCTTTCTTT. It is translated as CASSPNRGNTEAFF. Full variable domain (missing parts from reference TRBV7-6 and TRBJ1-1): GAGVSQSPRYKVTKRGQDVALRCDPISGHVSLYWYRQALGQGPEFLTYFNYEAQQDKSGLPNDRFSAERPEGSISTLTIQRTEQRDSAMYRCASSPNRGNTEAFFGQGTRLTVV.